This T cell receptor (beta chain) derives from a study of blood T cells in healthy people across ages. The CDR3 contains 17 residues. V dropped 6 bases and J dropped 6; count of bases not matched to a gene: 15. Germline CDR1 is MDHEN and CDR2 is SYDVKM. Study-wide results and limits: Older age went with lower TCR beta diversity per million T cells, in a roughly linear way.

Using a J-beta primer mix together with a sample-barcoded 5' primer, a second PCR was run for roughly 7 to 12 cycles. TCRdb fed the 5' RACE reads into MiXCR, producing one record per CDR3 protein. The repertoire consists of hundreds of thousands of distinct CDR3 sequences, with more than 45% occurring once and the leading ten covering approximately 13%. Comment on this clonotype: Its antigen is unknown.

The extraction recovered at least 5 micrograms of total RNA per sample. The receptor comes from a woman aged 80 or over in good health. Input material: blood. V gene TRBV28 combines with J gene TRBJ2-1, with TRBD2 matching 9 bases. The CDR3 bases are TGTGCCAGCAGAACAGAACGGGCGGGAGGGCCTCTCAATGAGCAGTTCTTC. It translates to CASRTERAGGPLNEQFF. Drawing the rest from reference TRBV28 and TRBJ2-1, the complete variable domain is DVKVTQSSRYLVKRTGEKVFLECVQDMDHENMFWYRQDPGLGLRLIYFSYDVKMKEKGDIPEGYSVSREKKERFSLILESASTNQTSMYLCASRTERAGGPLNEQFFGPGTRLTVL.